This is a list of T cell receptor beta chains from one sample in a study of T cells in Graves' hyperthyroidism and ophthalmopathy. Via MiXCR, TCRdb re-called the multiplex PCR reads, giving one row per CDR3 protein. The table records under 550,000 distinct CDR3 sequences, just under 20% of them present only once. The sequencing input was blood. Receptors originate from a man in his forties or fifties with Graves' ophthalmopathy. CDR3s include the opening cysteine and the closing phenylalanine or tryptophan. D genes are given only for firm matches. The size field is filled for only some rows; it gives once, few, many or a size class.

clone_size: NA
d_call: NA
cdr3_length: 12
j_call: TRBJ1-1
v_call: TRBV27
cdr3_nt: TGTGCCAGCAGCACGTTGAATCGAGAAGCTTTCTTT
cdr3_aa: CASSTLNREAFF

clone_size: NA
d_call: NA
cdr3_length: 15
j_call: TRBJ2-2
v_call: TRBV3-1
cdr3_nt: TGTGCCAGCAGCCAAGACCCGGCTGGGACCGGGGAGCTGTTTTTT
cdr3_aa: CASSQDPAGTGELFF

clone_size: many
d_call: NA
cdr3_length: 14
j_call: TRBJ1-6
v_call: TRBV3-1
cdr3_nt: TGTGCCTCTGTCGGGGATGCTTGGAATTCACCCCTCCACTTT
cdr3_aa: CASVGDAWNSPLHF

clone_size: NA
d_call: TRBD2
cdr3_length: 16
j_call: TRBJ2-1
v_call: TRBV20-1
cdr3_nt: TGCAGTGCTGGGGGGCTTAGCGGGAGTTCCTACAATGAGCAGTTCTTC
cdr3_aa: CSAGGLSGSSYNEQFF

clone_size: few
d_call: NA
cdr3_length: 14
j_call: TRBJ1-2
v_call: TRBV6-2/TRBV6-3
cdr3_nt: TGTGCCAGCAGTTACTCGAGTCAGGGAGATGGCTACACCTTC
cdr3_aa: CASSYSSQGDGYTF

clone_size: few
d_call: NA
cdr3_length: 14
j_call: TRBJ2-7
v_call: TRBV28
cdr3_nt: TGTGCCAACAGTTTAGAAGGGGGGCCCTACGAGCAGTACTTC
cdr3_aa: CANSLEGGPYEQYF

clone_size: NA
d_call: NA
cdr3_length: 14
j_call: TRBJ1-1
v_call: TRBV12-3/TRBV12-4
cdr3_nt: TGTGCCAGCAGGCCCCGGGGAGGGAACACTGAAGCTTTCTTT
cdr3_aa: CASRPRGGNTEAFF

clone_size: many
d_call: TRBD1
cdr3_length: 12
j_call: TRBJ2-3
v_call: TRBV6-2/TRBV6-3
cdr3_nt: TGTGCCAGCCAAAGACAGGGCGATACGCAGTATTTT
cdr3_aa: CASQRQGDTQYF

clone_size: few
d_call: NA
cdr3_length: 12
j_call: TRBJ2-7
v_call: TRBV20-1
cdr3_nt: TGCAGTGCTAGTAGACCTCGGGGCGAGCAGTACTTC
cdr3_aa: CSASRPRGEQYF

clone_size: many
d_call: TRBD1
cdr3_length: 14
j_call: TRBJ1-1
v_call: TRBV30
cdr3_nt: TGTGCCTGGAGTACTCTCTGGACAGGGATTATGCCTTTCTTT
cdr3_aa: CAWSTLWTGIMPFF

clone_size: NA
d_call: TRBD1
cdr3_length: 15
j_call: TRBJ2-7
v_call: TRBV12-3/TRBV12-4
cdr3_nt: TGTGCCATCAGGGAGGACAGGGGCCTTTCCTACGAGCAGTACTTC
cdr3_aa: CAIREDRGLSYEQYF

clone_size: many
d_call: NA
cdr3_length: 14
j_call: TRBJ1-1
v_call: TRBV6-1
cdr3_nt: TGTGCCAGCAGTGAAGCCCTGGCGGACACTGAAGCTTTCTTT
cdr3_aa: CASSEALADTEAFF

clone_size: few
d_call: TRBD1
cdr3_length: 17
j_call: TRBJ2-4
v_call: TRBV28
cdr3_nt: TGTGCCAGCAGGTCAACCGGGACAGGGGCCACCAAAAACATTCAGTACTTC
cdr3_aa: CASRSTGTGATKNIQYF

clone_size: few
d_call: TRBD1
cdr3_length: 15
j_call: TRBJ1-2
v_call: TRBV10-3
cdr3_nt: TGTGCCATCAGCATACAGGGGATCCTTGGCTATGGCTACACCTTC
cdr3_aa: CAISIQGILGYGYTF

clone_size: NA
d_call: NA
cdr3_length: 14
j_call: TRBJ1-2
v_call: TRBV3-1
cdr3_nt: TGTGCCAGCAGCGACACACGGCAGTTCGCTGGCTACACCTTC
cdr3_aa: CASSDTRQFAGYTF

clone_size: NA
d_call: NA
cdr3_length: 13
j_call: TRBJ1-1
v_call: TRBV30
cdr3_nt: TGTGCCTGGAAATCGACAGAGATCATTGAAGCTTTCTTT
cdr3_aa: CAWKSTEIIEAFF

clone_size: few
d_call: TRBD2
cdr3_length: 15
j_call: TRBJ2-3
v_call: TRBV29-1
cdr3_nt: TGCAGCGTTGAGGGCGGGGGAGATGGCACAGATACGCAGTATTTT
cdr3_aa: CSVEGGGDGTDTQYF

clone_size: NA
d_call: TRBD1
cdr3_length: 15
j_call: TRBJ1-3
v_call: TRBV5-1
cdr3_nt: TGCGCCAGCAGCTTTACAGGGGCCTCTGGAAACACCATATATTTT
cdr3_aa: CASSFTGASGNTIYF

clone_size: many
d_call: NA
cdr3_length: 14
j_call: TRBJ2-5
v_call: TRBV10-3
cdr3_nt: TGTGCCATCAGTGTGGGAGGGGGAGAAGAGACCCAGTACTTC
cdr3_aa: CAISVGGGEETQYF

clone_size: many
d_call: NA
cdr3_length: 13
j_call: TRBJ2-1
v_call: TRBV7-3
cdr3_nt: TGTGCCAGCAGCCTGCGGCCTAGCAATGAGCAGTTCTTC
cdr3_aa: CASSLRPSNEQFF

clone_size: many
d_call: TRBD1
cdr3_length: 13
j_call: TRBJ1-1
v_call: TRBV28
cdr3_nt: TGTGCCAGCCTGACAGGGGTAGGAGTAGGAGCTTTCTTT
cdr3_aa: CASLTGVGVGAFF

clone_size: few
d_call: NA
cdr3_length: 15
j_call: TRBJ2-5
v_call: TRBV5-5
cdr3_nt: TGTGCCAGCAGCCTGACCGTGGGTGTAGAGAAGACCCAGTACTTC
cdr3_aa: CASSLTVGVEKTQYF

clone_size: many
d_call: NA
cdr3_length: 12
j_call: TRBJ2-3
v_call: TRBV12-3/TRBV12-4
cdr3_nt: TGTGCCAGCAGCCTGAGTCTTGATACGCAGTATTTT
cdr3_aa: CASSLSLDTQYF

clone_size: many
d_call: TRBD2
cdr3_length: 15
j_call: TRBJ2-7
v_call: TRBV6-1
cdr3_nt: TGTGCCAGCAGAGAGGCTAGCGGGAGCTCCTACGAGCAGTACTTC
cdr3_aa: CASREASGSSYEQYF

clone_size: few
d_call: NA
cdr3_length: 14
j_call: TRBJ1-4
v_call: TRBV28
cdr3_nt: TGTGCCAGCAGTTCGACAGGCGGGTACGAAAAACTGTTTTTT
cdr3_aa: CASSSTGGYEKLFF

clone_size: few
d_call: NA
cdr3_length: 13
j_call: TRBJ2-4
v_call: TRBV2
cdr3_nt: TGTGCCAGCGCCAAAGGAGGGGGGAACATTCAGTACTTC
cdr3_aa: CASAKGGGNIQYF

clone_size: few
d_call: NA
cdr3_length: 14
j_call: TRBJ1-1
v_call: TRBV4-1
cdr3_nt: TGCGCCAGCAGCCCAGCGGTGAGGGAGACTGAAGCTTTCTTT
cdr3_aa: CASSPAVRETEAFF

clone_size: many
d_call: TRBD1
cdr3_length: 14
j_call: TRBJ2-5
v_call: TRBV28
cdr3_nt: TGTGCCAGCAGTTTCGGACAGGTCCAAGAGACCCAGTACTTC
cdr3_aa: CASSFGQVQETQYF

clone_size: NA
d_call: TRBD1
cdr3_length: 17
j_call: TRBJ2-3
v_call: TRBV5-1
cdr3_nt: TGCGCCAGCAGCCAGGGAGGGGGGACAGGGGGCACAGATACGCAGTATTTT
cdr3_aa: CASSQGGGTGGTDTQYF

clone_size: NA
d_call: TRBD2
cdr3_length: 15
j_call: TRBJ2-3
v_call: TRBV6-1
cdr3_nt: TGTGCCAGCAGTCCTTTAGCGGGTGGGGCAGATACGCAGTATTTT
cdr3_aa: CASSPLAGGADTQYF

clone_size: many
d_call: NA
cdr3_length: 13
j_call: TRBJ1-2
v_call: TRBV5-1
cdr3_nt: TGCGCCAGCAGCTCGGGACAATTGGATGGCTACACCTTC
cdr3_aa: CASSSGQLDGYTF

clone_size: few
d_call: NA
cdr3_length: 15
j_call: TRBJ2-2
v_call: TRBV28
cdr3_nt: TGTGCCAGCAGTTTATACGCCCAGAAGACCGGGGAGCTGTTTTTT
cdr3_aa: CASSLYAQKTGELFF

clone_size: few
d_call: TRBD1
cdr3_length: 15
j_call: TRBJ2-1
v_call: TRBV9
cdr3_nt: TGTGCCAGCAGCGGAGGGACAGGGACCTACAATGAGCAGTTCTTC
cdr3_aa: CASSGGTGTYNEQFF

clone_size: NA
d_call: NA
cdr3_length: 15
j_call: TRBJ1-5
v_call: TRBV6-5
cdr3_nt: TGTGCCAGCAGTTACTCGGGGGATAGCAATCAGCCCCAGCATTTT
cdr3_aa: CASSYSGDSNQPQHF

clone_size: NA
d_call: NA
cdr3_length: 16
j_call: TRBJ1-5
v_call: TRBV7-3
cdr3_nt: TGTACCAGCAGCCAAGGACCGAGACAGAGTAATCAGCCCCAGCATTTT
cdr3_aa: CTSSQGPRQSNQPQHF

clone_size: NA
d_call: NA
cdr3_length: 20
j_call: TRBJ2-7
v_call: TRBV11-3
cdr3_nt: TGTGCCAGCAGCCAAACCACCTTGGCCGACTCGTTATTTAGCTCCTACGAGCAGTACTTC
cdr3_aa: CASSQTTLADSLFSSYEQYF

clone_size: few
d_call: NA
cdr3_length: 15
j_call: TRBJ2-2
v_call: TRBV12-5
cdr3_nt: TGTGCTAGTGGTTTAGCGGGTTCGAACACCGGGGAGCTGTTTTTT
cdr3_aa: CASGLAGSNTGELFF

clone_size: many
d_call: TRBD2
cdr3_length: 14
j_call: TRBJ2-1
v_call: TRBV2
cdr3_nt: TGTGCCAGCAACTATGCGGGAGGGGACAATGAGCAGTTCTTC
cdr3_aa: CASNYAGGDNEQFF

clone_size: NA
d_call: NA
cdr3_length: 14
j_call: TRBJ1-5
v_call: TRBV30
cdr3_nt: TGTGCCTGGGGATTCGGGGGTGGCAATCAGCCCCAGCATTTT
cdr3_aa: CAWGFGGGNQPQHF

clone_size: NA
d_call: NA
cdr3_length: 15
j_call: TRBJ1-5
v_call: TRBV6-1
cdr3_nt: TGTGCCAGCAGTGAAGACGGTTTTAGGGGTCAGCCCCAGCATTTT
cdr3_aa: CASSEDGFRGQPQHF

clone_size: few
d_call: NA
cdr3_length: 12
j_call: TRBJ2-5
v_call: TRBV2
cdr3_nt: TGTGCCAGCCGACTCGACCAAGAGACCCAGTACTTC
cdr3_aa: CASRLDQETQYF

clone_size: NA
d_call: TRBD2
cdr3_length: 19
j_call: TRBJ2-1
v_call: TRBV6-2/TRBV6-3
cdr3_nt: TGTGCCAGCAGTTACTCGAATAGCGGGAGGAAATTATCCTACAATGAGCGGTTCTTC
cdr3_aa: CASSYSNSGRKLSYNERFF

clone_size: NA
d_call: TRBD2
cdr3_length: 14
j_call: TRBJ2-3
v_call: TRBV10-3
cdr3_nt: TGTGCCATCAGTACTAGCGCCGGTTCGGATACGCAGTATTTT
cdr3_aa: CAISTSAGSDTQYF

clone_size: few
d_call: NA
cdr3_length: 14
j_call: TRBJ2-1
v_call: TRBV5-5
cdr3_nt: TGTGCCAGCAGCTTTATTCGGCCGGAGGGTGAGCAGTTCTTC
cdr3_aa: CASSFIRPEGEQFF

clone_size: few
d_call: TRBD1
cdr3_length: 17
j_call: TRBJ2-6
v_call: TRBV7-6
cdr3_nt: TGTGCCAGCAGCTCGACAGGGATGAGCTTTGGGGCCAACGTCCTGACTTTC
cdr3_aa: CASSSTGMSFGANVLTF

clone_size: many
d_call: NA
cdr3_length: 13
j_call: TRBJ2-1
v_call: TRBV7-2
cdr3_nt: TGTGCCAGCAGCTTGTTCGTTAACAATGAGCAGTTCTTC
cdr3_aa: CASSLFVNNEQFF

clone_size: many
d_call: TRBD2
cdr3_length: 15
j_call: TRBJ2-1
v_call: TRBV7-2
cdr3_nt: TGTGCCAGCAGCTTAGTGCAGCGGGGCTACAATGAGCAGTTCTTC
cdr3_aa: CASSLVQRGYNEQFF

clone_size: many
d_call: TRBD2
cdr3_length: 16
j_call: TRBJ2-3
v_call: TRBV6-1
cdr3_nt: TGTGCCAGCAATCCAACGACGGGGGGGGTCACAGATACGCAGTATTTT
cdr3_aa: CASNPTTGGVTDTQYF

clone_size: many
d_call: NA
cdr3_length: 15
j_call: TRBJ2-2
v_call: TRBV30
cdr3_nt: TGTGCCTGGAGGGATGGGGAGTTGAGGGCCGGGGAGCTGTTTTTT
cdr3_aa: CAWRDGELRAGELFF

clone_size: many
d_call: TRBD1
cdr3_length: 13
j_call: TRBJ1-1
v_call: TRBV3-1
cdr3_nt: TGTGCCAGCCGGAAGGGGGCTGGTACTGAAGCTTTCTTT
cdr3_aa: CASRKGAGTEAFF

clone_size: NA
d_call: NA
cdr3_length: 16
j_call: TRBJ2-7
v_call: TRBV13
cdr3_nt: TGTGCCAGCAGCTTCAGTGGGCACTCGGAACTCTACGAGCAGTACTTC
cdr3_aa: CASSFSGHSELYEQYF

clone_size: NA
d_call: TRBD1
cdr3_length: 14
j_call: TRBJ1-5
v_call: TRBV20-1
cdr3_nt: TGCAGTGCGCGCAGGGGGGGGGGCAATCAGCCCCAGCATTTT
cdr3_aa: CSARRGGGNQPQHF

clone_size: NA
d_call: NA
cdr3_length: 11
j_call: TRBJ1-1
v_call: TRBV13
cdr3_nt: TGTGCCAGCAGCTTATATAGTGAAGCTTTCTTT
cdr3_aa: CASSLYSEAFF

clone_size: NA
d_call: NA
cdr3_length: 15
j_call: TRBJ2-1
v_call: TRBV20-1
cdr3_nt: TGCAGTGCTAGATTTCCAGGCCCAGCGAGGAATCAGCAGTTCTTC
cdr3_aa: CSARFPGPARNQQFF

clone_size: few
d_call: NA
cdr3_length: 13
j_call: TRBJ1-6
v_call: TRBV30
cdr3_nt: TGTGCCTGGAGGACCCGGGACAATTCACCCCTCCACTTT
cdr3_aa: CAWRTRDNSPLHF

clone_size: many
d_call: TRBD2
cdr3_length: 14
j_call: TRBJ2-7
v_call: TRBV28
cdr3_nt: TGTGCCAGCAGTTTACCTAGCGGGAACTACGAGCAGTACTTC
cdr3_aa: CASSLPSGNYEQYF

clone_size: few
d_call: NA
cdr3_length: 15
j_call: TRBJ2-5
v_call: TRBV28
cdr3_nt: TGTGCCAGCAACCCGCGGCTAGCCCTGATAGGGACCCAGTACTTC
cdr3_aa: CASNPRLALIGTQYF

clone_size: NA
d_call: TRBD1
cdr3_length: 14
j_call: TRBJ2-1
v_call: TRBV5-6
cdr3_nt: TGTGCCAGCAGCACAACAGGGGGCCGTAGTGAGCAGTTCTTC
cdr3_aa: CASSTTGGRSEQFF

clone_size: NA
d_call: NA
cdr3_length: 12
j_call: TRBJ2-7
v_call: TRBV29-1
cdr3_nt: TGCAGCGTTGCATCAGCCTCCTACGAGCAGTACTTC
cdr3_aa: CSVASASYEQYF

clone_size: many
d_call: TRBD1
cdr3_length: 14
j_call: TRBJ1-5
v_call: TRBV28
cdr3_nt: TGTGCCAGCAGCACAGGGGGTGGGGGTCAGCCCCAGCATTTT
cdr3_aa: CASSTGGGGQPQHF